This T cell receptor beta chain was sequenced in a study of tumor-infiltrating lymphocytes in localized non-small cell lung cancer. V was clipped by 8 bases and J by 4 bases, with 18 bases between them. The CDR3 runs 13 residues. Germline CDR1 and CDR2: SQVTM and ANQGSEA. Assay used: immunoSEQ multiplex PCR; TCRdb lists only in-frame clones, some missing. The sample holds around 12,000 clones; approximately 71% are singletons and the top ten take 7% to 8%. The specimen sequenced was lung tumor tissue. The clonotype comes from a human donor with non-small cell lung cancer. The chain links TRBV29-1 to TRBJ2-7; the D gene is possibly TRBD1 (6 bases). This CDR3 reads CSLINRQEYEQYF. DNA for the CDR3: TGCAGCCTTATAAACCGACAGGAATACGAGCAGTACTTC.